This is a list of T cell receptor beta chains from one sample in a study of blood T cell repertoires in COVID-19. Sequencing used immunoSEQ multiplex PCR; TCRdb keeps in-frame clones, though not all of them. The top ten clones hold approximately 5.7% of a sample with approximately 280,000 clones, roughly 85% of them seen once. Sequenced material: PBMCs or T cells enriched from blood (not recorded which). All receptors come from a middle-aged woman who had recovered from COVID-19. Both conserved end residues are part of each CDR3. The D gene is left open where the match is weak. Clone size is given for some rows only: seen once, a few or many times, or a class if the clone is expanded.

TRBJ1-4 few TRBD1 TRBV19 CASEHRGLNEKLFF TGTGCCAGTGAACACAGGGGGCTAAATGAAAAACTGTTTTTT
TRBJ1-6 - TRBD1 TRBV9 CASSGRDRGLQGSPLHF TGTGCCAGCAGCGGCCGGGACAGGGGGCTCCAGGGTTCACCCCTCCACTTT
TRBJ1-5 - - TRBV10-3 CAISEGVRPNSNQPQHF TGTGCCATCAGTGAAGGGGTCAGGCCTAATAGCAATCAGCCCCAGCATTTT
TRBJ2-7 - - TRBV7-9 CASSLVGGRNSYEQYF TGTGCCAGCAGCTTAGTCGGTGGGAGGAACTCCTACGAGCAGTACTTC
TRBJ2-2 - TRBD2 TRBV5-4 CASSLGLSGGTGELFF TGTGCCAGCAGCTTGGGTCTGTCGGGGGGCACCGGGGAGCTGTTTTTT
TRBJ1-4 - - TRBV20-1 CSAGEEKLFF TGCAGTGCAGGAGAAGAAAAACTGTTTTTT
TRBJ2-7 - - TRBV11-3 CASSSGPGYEQYF TGTGCCAGCAGCTCCGGTCCGGGCTACGAGCAGTACTTC
TRBJ1-5 - TRBD1 TRBV28 CASSWDRAGGQPQHF TGTGCCAGCAGTTGGGACAGGGCCGGAGGACAGCCCCAGCATTTT
TRBJ1-2 - - TRBV9 CASSPAPGFYGYTF TGTGCCAGCAGCCCCGCGCCAGGTTTCTATGGCTACACCTTC
TRBJ1-3 - - TRBV23-1 CARILSRGAGNTIYF TGCGCCAGAATCCTTAGCCGGGGGGCAGGAAACACCATATATTTT
TRBJ1-1 - - TRBV5-4 CASSFSSEAFF TGTGCCAGCAGCTTTTCTTCTGAAGCTTTCTTT
TRBJ2-1 - TRBD1 TRBV7-2 CASSPRGRGHNEQFF TGTGCCAGCAGCCCCCGGGGCAGGGGGCATAATGAGCAGTTCTTC
TRBJ2-5 - - TRBV2 CASIGFGEGGETQYF TGTGCCAGCATTGGTTTTGGGGAGGGGGGAGAGACCCAGTACTTC
TRBJ1-2 - - TRBV24-1 CATSNDSRDYTF TGTGCCACCAGCAACGACAGCAGGGACTACACCTTC
TRBJ2-3 few - TRBV7-9 CASSIRGRRGDTQYF TGTGCCAGCAGCATTCGTGGTAGAAGGGGAGATACGCAGTATTTT
TRBJ1-4 - TRBD1 TRBV6-2/TRBV6-3 CASSYSKRTGETEKLFF TGTGCCAGCAGTTACTCGAAGAGGACAGGGGAAACTGAAAAACTGTTTTTT
TRBJ2-7 - TRBD1 TRBV28 CASVGTEGYEQYF TGTGCCAGCGTGGGGACAGAAGGCTACGAGCAGTACTTC
TRBJ1-2 - TRBD1 TRBV6-5 CASSWDRAYGYTF TGTGCCAGCAGCTGGGACAGGGCCTATGGCTACACCTTC
TRBJ1-6 - - TRBV5-1 CASSSGGNSYNSPLHF TGCGCCAGCTCTAGCGGGGGTAACTCCTATAATTCACCCCTCCACTTT
TRBJ2-5 once TRBD2 TRBV3-1/TRBV3-2 CASSPRGGLAGETQYF TGTGCCAGCAGCCCGCGAGGAGGACTAGCAGGAGAGACCCAGTACTTC
TRBJ1-2 - - TRBV15 CATSLTSQGLTGNYGYTF TGTGCCACCAGCCTAACCTCTCAGGGGCTCACCGGGAACTATGGCTACACCTTC
TRBJ1-1 - - TRBV5-1 CASSVTGSNTEAFF TGCGCCAGCTCCGTAACAGGCTCGAACACTGAAGCTTTCTTT
TRBJ1-2 few - TRBV3-1/TRBV3-2 CASSQDRITGYTF TGTGCCAGCAGCCAAGACAGAATCACCGGCTACACCTTC
TRBJ2-7 few TRBD2 TRBV28 CASSFYREVYEQYF TGTGCCAGCAGTTTTTATCGGGAGGTATACGAGCAGTACTTC
TRBJ2-2 - TRBD2 TRBV7-2 CASRRGLESGELFF TGTGCCAGCAGAAGGGGACTAGAGAGCGGGGAGCTGTTTTTT
TRBJ1-2 - - TRBV3-1/TRBV3-2 CASSQESSRPRMGNYGYTF TGTGCCAGCAGCCAAGAGAGCAGCAGGCCACGCATGGGTAACTATGGCTACACCTTC
TRBJ2-1 - TRBD1 TRBV4-1 CASTRDRTNNEQFF TGCGCCAGCACCCGGGACAGGACCAACAATGAGCAGTTCTTC
TRBJ1-2 - - TRBV28 CASYRGPMGYTF TGTGCCAGTTACCGAGGCCCGATGGGCTACACCTTC
TRBJ1-5 - - TRBV18 CASSRREQANQPQHF TGTGCCAGCTCACGACGGGAGCAGGCCAATCAGCCCCAGCATTTT
TRBJ2-1 - TRBD2 TRBV4-1 CASSQGRTSGRIYNEQFF TGCGCCAGCAGCCAAGGCCGGACTAGCGGGAGGATCTACAATGAGCAGTTCTTC
TRBJ2-7 few TRBD2 TRBV6-2/TRBV6-3 CASSFIGGGTYEQYF TGTGCCAGCAGCTTCATCGGGGGAGGGACCTACGAGCAGTACTTC
TRBJ2-5 - TRBD2 TRBV7-8 CASSLASSAAGGGKTQYF TGTGCCAGCAGCTTAGCGTCGAGTGCAGCGGGAGGGGGGAAGACCCAGTACTTC
TRBJ1-1 - - TRBV15 CATSRDRGGAGAFF TGTGCCACCAGCAGAGATCGAGGCGGGGCGGGTGCTTTCTTT
TRBJ2-1 - - TRBV5-1 CASSLVGSGYNEQFF TGCGCCAGCAGCTTGGTTGGTAGCGGATACAATGAGCAGTTCTTC
TRBJ1-1 once - TRBV7-2 CASSLGRTEAFF TGTGCCAGCAGCTTAGGGAGAACCGAAGCTTTCTTT
TRBJ2-1 once - TRBV28 CASSFQTGASYNEQFF TGTGCCAGCAGTTTCCAGACAGGAGCCTCCTACAATGAGCAGTTCTTC
TRBJ2-5 - TRBD2 TRBV4-2 CASSQTARLAGETQYF TGTGCCAGCAGCCAAACCGCAAGACTAGCGGGGGAGACCCAGTACTTC
TRBJ2-7 few TRBD2 TRBV29-1 CSVELTGTSVAYEQYF TGCAGCGTTGAATTAACCGGGACTAGCGTCGCCTACGAGCAGTACTTC
TRBJ2-1 - TRBD1 TRBV7-2 CASSIQGTGGLNEQFF TGTGCCAGCAGCATCCAGGGGACAGGGGGCCTCAATGAGCAGTTCTTC
TRBJ2-1 - TRBD2 TRBV3-1/TRBV3-2 CASSQGWAGGLNEQFF TGTGCCAGCAGCCAAGGATGGGCGGGAGGGCTAAATGAGCAGTTCTTC
TRBJ1-1 many - TRBV28 CASRAAGAPNTEAFF TGTGCCAGCAGGGCCGCGGGCGCGCCGAACACTGAAGCTTTCTTT
TRBJ2-5 - TRBD2 TRBV3-1/TRBV3-2 CASSIGTSETQYF TGTGCCAGCAGCATAGGGACTAGTGAGACCCAGTACTTC
TRBJ2-1 - TRBD2 TRBV7-9 CASSLELAGAQFF TGTGCCAGCAGCTTAGAACTAGCGGGTGCTCAGTTCTTC
TRBJ2-2 - - TRBV5-6 CASSTLLSGANTGELFF TGTGCCAGCAGCACATTACTTAGCGGAGCAAACACCGGGGAGCTGTTTTTT
TRBJ1-5 - TRBD1 TRBV5-1 CASSPDRGNQPQHF TGCGCCAGCAGCCCCGACAGGGGCAATCAGCCCCAGCATTTT
TRBJ2-7 - TRBD1 TRBV5-1 CASRDSSYEQYF TGCGCCAGCCGGGACAGTTCCTACGAGCAGTACTTC
TRBJ2-1 - - TRBV6-2/TRBV6-3 CASSYIVGQHNEQFF TGTGCCAGCAGTTATATCGTCGGACAGCACAATGAGCAGTTCTTC
TRBJ1-1 - - TRBV7-2 CASSFGPHRTEAFF TGTGCCAGCAGCTTCGGTCCGCACAGGACTGAAGCTTTCTTT
TRBJ2-3 - TRBD2 TRBV28 CASLSTPPSGRLNTQYF TGTGCCAGCCTCTCCACCCCACCTAGCGGGAGATTGAATACGCAGTATTTT
TRBJ2-6 - - TRBV19 CASNREPGANVLTF TGTGCCAGCAACCGGGAGCCGGGGGCCAACGTCCTGACTTTC
TRBJ1-4 - - TRBV5-1 CASSDSRGNFGEKLFF TGCGCCAGCAGCGATAGCCGGGGTAACTTTGGCGAAAAACTGTTTTTT
TRBJ2-1 once - TRBV4-3 CASSQGAVGYNEQFF TGCGCCAGCAGCCAAGGGGCAGTAGGCTACAATGAGCAGTTCTTC
TRBJ1-2 - - TRBV28 CASSFSGRLPYGYTF TGTGCCAGCAGTTTTTCTGGCAGGCTCCCATATGGCTACACCTTC
TRBJ2-3 - TRBD2 TRBV20-1 CSASGRGGHGTQYF TGCAGTGCTAGTGGGCGGGGGGGTCATGGTACGCAGTATTTT
TRBJ2-4 - TRBD1 TRBV30 CAWNKGQGPGIQYF TGTGCCTGGAATAAGGGACAGGGCCCCGGCATTCAGTACTTC
TRBJ2-3 - TRBD2 TRBV7-8 CASSLTSGTDTQYF TGTGCCAGCAGCTTAACTAGCGGAACAGATACGCAGTATTTT
TRBJ1-5 - - TRBV19 CASSIKGDQPQHF TGTGCCAGTAGTATAAAGGGGGATCAGCCCCAGCATTTT
TRBJ2-7 - - TRBV5-1 CASSLADRIRTPEQYF TGCGCCAGCAGCTTGGCCGATCGTATTCGGACTCCCGAGCAGTACTTC
TRBJ1-1 once - TRBV3-1/TRBV3-2 CASSQDAGESFF TGTGCCAGCAGCCAAGATGCCGGGGAATCTTTCTTT